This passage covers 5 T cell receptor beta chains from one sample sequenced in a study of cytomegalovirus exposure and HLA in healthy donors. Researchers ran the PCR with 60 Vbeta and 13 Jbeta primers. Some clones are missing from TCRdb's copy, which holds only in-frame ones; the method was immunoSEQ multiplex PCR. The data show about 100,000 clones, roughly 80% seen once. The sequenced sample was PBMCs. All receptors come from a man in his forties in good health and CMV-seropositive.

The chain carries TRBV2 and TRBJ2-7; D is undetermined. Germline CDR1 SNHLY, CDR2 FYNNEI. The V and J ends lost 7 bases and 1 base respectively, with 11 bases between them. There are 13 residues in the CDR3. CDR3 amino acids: CASILPLSYEQYF. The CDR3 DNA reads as TGTGCCAGCATCCTACCACTTTCCTACGAGCAGTACTTC. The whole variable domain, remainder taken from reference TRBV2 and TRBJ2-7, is EPEVTQTPSHQVTQMGQEVILRCVPISNHLYFYWYRQILGQKVEFLVSFYNNEISEKSEIFDDQFSVERPDGSNFTLKIRSTKLEDSAMYFCASILPLSYEQYFGPGTRLTVT.

CDR3 protein: CASSLDGRAQYF. The CDR3 DNA sequence: TGTGCCAGCAGTCTAGACGGGCGGGCCCAGTACTTC. The J gene is TRBJ2-5, the V gene TRBV2; tentatively, D is TRBD2 (5 bases). The CDR3 covers 12 residues. V was clipped by 5 bases and J by 9 bases, with 13 bases between them. Germline lookup yields CDR1 SNHLY and CDR2 FYNNEI.

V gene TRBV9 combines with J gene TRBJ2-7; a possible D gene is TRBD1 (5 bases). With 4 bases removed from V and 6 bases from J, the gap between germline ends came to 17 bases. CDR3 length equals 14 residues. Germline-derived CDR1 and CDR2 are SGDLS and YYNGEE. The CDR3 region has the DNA TGTGCCAGCAGCCCCCCTATTGGGGCCCGCGAGCAGTACTTC. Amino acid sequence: CASSPPIGAREQYF.

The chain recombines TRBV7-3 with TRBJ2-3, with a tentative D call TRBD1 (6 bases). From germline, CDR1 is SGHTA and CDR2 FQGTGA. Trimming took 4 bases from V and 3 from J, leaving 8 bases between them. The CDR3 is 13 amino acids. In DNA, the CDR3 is TGTGCCAGCAGCTCCACAGGGACAGATACGCAGTATTTT. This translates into CASSSTGTDTQYF.

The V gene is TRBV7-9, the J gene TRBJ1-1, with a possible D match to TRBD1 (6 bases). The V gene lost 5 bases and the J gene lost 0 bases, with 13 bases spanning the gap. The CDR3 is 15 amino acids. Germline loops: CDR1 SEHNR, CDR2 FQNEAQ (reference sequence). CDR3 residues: CASSGNRDMNTEAFF. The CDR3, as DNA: TGTGCCAGCAGCGGGAACAGGGACATGAACACTGAAGCTTTCTTT. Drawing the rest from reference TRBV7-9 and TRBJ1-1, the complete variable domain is DTGVSQNPRHKITKRGQNVTFRCDPISEHNRLYWYRQTLGQGPEFLTYFQNEAQLEKSRLLSDRFSAERPKGSFSTLEIQRTEQGDSAMYLCASSGNRDMNTEAFFGQGTRLTVV.